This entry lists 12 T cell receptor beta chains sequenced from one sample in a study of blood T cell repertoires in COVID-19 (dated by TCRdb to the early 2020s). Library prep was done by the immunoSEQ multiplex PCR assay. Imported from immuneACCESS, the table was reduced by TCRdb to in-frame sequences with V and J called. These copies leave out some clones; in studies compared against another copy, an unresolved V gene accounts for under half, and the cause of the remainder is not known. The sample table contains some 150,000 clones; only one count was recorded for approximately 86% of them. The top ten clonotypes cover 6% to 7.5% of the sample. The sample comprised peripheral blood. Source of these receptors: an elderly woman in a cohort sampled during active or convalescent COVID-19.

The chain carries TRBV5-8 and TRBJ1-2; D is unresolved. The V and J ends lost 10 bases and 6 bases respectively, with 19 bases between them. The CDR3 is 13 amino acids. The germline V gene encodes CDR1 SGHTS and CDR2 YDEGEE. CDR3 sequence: CAGRRSWRDGYTF. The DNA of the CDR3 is TGTGCCGGCCGTAGGAGCTGGAGGGATGGCTACACCTTC.

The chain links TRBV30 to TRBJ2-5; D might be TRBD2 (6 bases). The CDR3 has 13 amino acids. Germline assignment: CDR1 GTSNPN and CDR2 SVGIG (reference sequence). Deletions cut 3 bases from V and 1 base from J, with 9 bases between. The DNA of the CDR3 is TGTGCCTGGAGACGGGGAGGCCAAGAGACCCAGTACTTC. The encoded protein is CAWRRGGQETQYF.

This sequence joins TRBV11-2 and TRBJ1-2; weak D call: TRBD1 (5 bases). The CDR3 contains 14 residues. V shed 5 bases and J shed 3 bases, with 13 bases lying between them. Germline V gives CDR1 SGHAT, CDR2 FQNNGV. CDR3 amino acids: CASSPLGADYGYTF. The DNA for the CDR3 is TGTGCCAGCAGCCCGTTAGGGGCCGACTATGGCTACACCTTC.

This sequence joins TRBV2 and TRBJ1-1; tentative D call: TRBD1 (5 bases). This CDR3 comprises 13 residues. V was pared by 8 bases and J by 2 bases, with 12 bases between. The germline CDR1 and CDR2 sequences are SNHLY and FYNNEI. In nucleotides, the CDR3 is TGTGCCAGCCTACAGGACCCTAACACTGAAGCTTTCTTT. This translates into CASLQDPNTEAFF.

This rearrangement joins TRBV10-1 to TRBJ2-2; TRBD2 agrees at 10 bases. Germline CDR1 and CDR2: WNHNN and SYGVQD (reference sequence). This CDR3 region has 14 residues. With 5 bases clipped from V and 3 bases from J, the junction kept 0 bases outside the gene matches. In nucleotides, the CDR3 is TGCGCCAGCAGTCTAGCGGGAGACACCGGGGAGCTGTTTTTT. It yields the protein CASSLAGDTGELFF.

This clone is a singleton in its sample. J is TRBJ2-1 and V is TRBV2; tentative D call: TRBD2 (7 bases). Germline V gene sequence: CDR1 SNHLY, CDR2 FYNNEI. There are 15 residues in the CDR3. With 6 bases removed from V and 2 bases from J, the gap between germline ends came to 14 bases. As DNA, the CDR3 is TGTGCCAGCAGGGTGACGGGGGGCGCCTACAATGAGCAGTTCTTC. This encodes CASRVTGGAYNEQFF.

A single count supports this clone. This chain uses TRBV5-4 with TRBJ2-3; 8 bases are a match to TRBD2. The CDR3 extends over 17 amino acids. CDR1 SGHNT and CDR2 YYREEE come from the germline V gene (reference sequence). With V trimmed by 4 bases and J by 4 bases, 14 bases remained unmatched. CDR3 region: CASSPGGRAGESDTQYF. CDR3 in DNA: TGTGCCAGCAGCCCGGGAGGTCGAGCGGGAGAATCAGATACGCAGTATTTT.

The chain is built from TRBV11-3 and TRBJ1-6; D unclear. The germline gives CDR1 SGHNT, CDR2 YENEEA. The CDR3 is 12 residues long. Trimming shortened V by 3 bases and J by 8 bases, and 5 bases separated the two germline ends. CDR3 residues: CASSLSYSPLHF. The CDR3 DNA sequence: TGTGCCAGCAGCTTGTCTTATTCACCCCTCCACTTT.

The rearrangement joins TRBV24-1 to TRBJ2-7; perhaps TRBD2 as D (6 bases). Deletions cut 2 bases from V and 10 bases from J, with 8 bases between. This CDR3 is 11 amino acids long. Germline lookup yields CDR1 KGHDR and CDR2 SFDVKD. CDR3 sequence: CATSDWGEQYV. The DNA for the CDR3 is TGTGCCACCAGTGATTGGGGGGAACAGTACGTC.

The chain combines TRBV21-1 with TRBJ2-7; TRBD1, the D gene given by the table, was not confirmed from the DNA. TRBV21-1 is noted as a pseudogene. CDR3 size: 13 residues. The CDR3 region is CASRRLDSSEQYV. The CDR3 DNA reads TGTGCCAGCAGGCGCTTGGACAGCAGCGAGCAGTACGTC.

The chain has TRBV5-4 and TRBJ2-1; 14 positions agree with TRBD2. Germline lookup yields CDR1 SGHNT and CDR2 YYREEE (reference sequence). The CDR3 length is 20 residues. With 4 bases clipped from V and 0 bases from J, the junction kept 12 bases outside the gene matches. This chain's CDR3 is CASSTDLRLAGGSSYNEQFF. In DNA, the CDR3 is TGTGCCAGCAGCACAGACCTCCGACTAGCGGGAGGGAGCTCCTACAATGAGCAGTTCTTC.

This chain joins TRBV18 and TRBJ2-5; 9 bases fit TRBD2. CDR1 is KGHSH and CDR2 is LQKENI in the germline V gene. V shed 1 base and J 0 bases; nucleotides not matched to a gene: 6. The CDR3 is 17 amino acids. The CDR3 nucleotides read TGTGCCAGCTCACCACGTTCGCCTAGCGGGAACCAAGAGACCCAGTACTTC. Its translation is CASSPRSPSGNQETQYF. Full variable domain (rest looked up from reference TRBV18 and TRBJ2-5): NAGVMQNPRHLVRRRGQEARLRCSPMKGHSHVYWYRQLPEEGLKFMVYLQKENIIDESGMPKERFSAEFPKEGPSILRIQQVVRGDSAAYFCASSPRSPSGNQETQYFGPGTRLLVL.